The sequence of this TCR beta chain was determined in a study of blood T cells in healthy people across ages. The authors ran a second PCR of roughly 6 to 12 cycles using a sample-barcoded 5' primer and a J-beta primer mix. TCRdb itself ran the 5' RACE reads through MiXCR, one entry per CDR3 protein. The sample yields hundreds of thousands of distinct CDR3 sequences, over 40% seen once. CDR3 length: 14 residues. The V gene's germline CDR1 is MNHEY and CDR2 SMNVEV (reference sequence). With 3 bases removed from V and 5 bases from J, the gap between germline ends came to 13 bases. Sequencing was performed on blood. The TCR originated in a woman of 80 years or more in good health. The chain carries TRBV27 and TRBJ1-2, with D unresolved. This chain's CDR3 is CASSFRESGYGYTF. The CDR3 DNA reads as TGTGCCAGCAGTTTTCGGGAATCGGGTTATGGCTACACCTTC.